This T cell receptor beta chain derives from a study of CD8 T cells in Susac syndrome. An amount of RNA that ranged from roughly 0.5 to 1 ug was reverse transcribed with random hexamers. By means of immunoSEQ multiplex PCR, TCR beta CDR3 spanning 54 Vbeta and 13 Jbeta underwent amplification. TCRdb redid the calling of the immunoSEQ multiplex PCR reads with MiXCR, one entry per CDR3 protein. Among some 250,000 distinct CDR3 sequences listed, roughly 95% were seen once. TEMRA cells were enriched by FACS, while CD8+ and CD4+ T cells were obtained through a negative isolation that was performed magnetically. CDR3 length: 15 amino acids. Germline V gene data show CDR1 as DFQATT and CDR2 as SNEGSKA (reference sequence). Trimming removed 1 base from V and 0 bases from J, with 10 bases in between. Study findings and constraints: CD4+ T cell repertoires in Susac syndrome lacked clonal expansion.

A remark on this clonotype: Its antigen is undetermined.

This chain joins TRBV20-1 and TRBJ1-5, with a tentative D call TRBD1 (6 bases). The sequence was obtained from a human donor with Susac syndrome. Sequenced sample: CD4+ T cells from PBMCs. The CDR3 region is CSARGAGASNQPQHF. CDR3 sequence (DNA): TGCAGTGCTAGAGGGGCGGGGGCTAGCAATCAGCCCCAGCATTTT.